The 26 T cell receptor beta chains below were found in one sample sequenced in a study of T cells in Graves' hyperthyroidism and ophthalmopathy. The TCR beta CDR3 regions underwent amplification using RNA transcripts as the source. The study used the HTBI primer set for a first-round RT-PCR of the TCR CDR3. TCRdb redid the calling of the multiplex PCR reads with MiXCR, one entry per CDR3 protein. The sample consists of roughly 380,000 distinct CDR3 sequences, around 18% of them appearing once. The sequenced material came from blood. These receptors were collected from a woman aged 40 to 50 with Graves' ophthalmopathy.

This clonotype was counted a few times. V and J are TRBV28 and TRBJ2-5; TRBD2 aligns across 9 bases. This CDR3 has 15 amino acids. Germline-derived CDR1 and CDR2 are MDHEN and SYDVKM. Losses at the gene ends were 8 bases for V and 5 bases for J; bases not matched to a gene: 12. The CDR3 nucleotides read TGTGCCAGCCGACGCGGCGGGAGGGCGGGGGAGACCCAGTACTTC. This codes for CASRRGGRAGETQYF.

This clonotype appeared many times. V and J are TRBV11-1 and TRBJ2-5; 10 nucleotides line up with TRBD1. This CDR3 is built from 15 residues. The V segment lost 5 bases and the J segment 5 bases; nucleotides outside the gene matches: 8. Germline V gene data show CDR1 as SGHAT and CDR2 as FQDESV (reference sequence). The CDR3, as DNA: TGTGCCAGCAGCCCACAGACAGGGGGCTCGGAGACCCAGTACTTC. This translates into CASSPQTGGSETQYF.

This clonotype came up many times. This chain joins TRBV15 and TRBJ1-2; D is possibly TRBD1 (5 bases). This CDR3 comprises 14 residues. Germline CDR1 is LNHNV and CDR2 is YYDKDF (reference sequence). V dropped 5 bases and J dropped 7 bases, with 17 bases sitting between them. CDR3 in amino acids: CATSSVGAPRGYTF. DNA for the CDR3: TGTGCCACCAGCTCGGTCGGGGCACCCCGTGGCTACACCTTC. Drawing the rest from reference TRBV15 and TRBJ1-2, the complete variable domain is DAMVIQNPRYQVTQFGKPVTLSCSQTLNHNVMYWYQQKSSQAPKLLFHYYDKDFNNEADTPDNFQSRRPNTSFCFLDIRSPGLGDTAMYLCATSSVGAPRGYTFGSGTRLTVV.

This clonotype was observed many times. The V call is TRBV2, the J call TRBJ2-5; TRBD2 agrees at 10 bases. This CDR3 contains 16 residues. V gave up 7 bases and J gave up 3 bases; unmatched junction bases: 11. Germline CDR1 and CDR2: SNHLY and FYNNEI. CDR3 sequence (DNA): TGTGCCAGCATCGCCCTAGCGGGAGAATTAGAAGAGACCCAGTACTTC. Its translation: CASIALAGELEETQYF.

This clonotype showed up many times. DNA for the CDR3: TGTGCCAGCAGACCAGAGGGGGAACTCTATGGCTACACCTTC. Translating gives CASRPEGELYGYTF. The chain carries TRBV7-9 and TRBJ1-2; tentative D call: TRBD1 (6 bases). From germline, CDR1 is SEHNR and CDR2 FQNEAQ (reference sequence). Trimming removed 6 bases at V and 4 bases at J, with 15 bases between. The CDR3 has 14 residues.

This clonotype occurred many times. This sequence joins TRBV6-2 or TRBV6-3 and TRBJ2-7; TRBD2 matches at 12 bases. The CDR3 has 17 residues. Per the germline V gene, CDR1 is MNHEY and CDR2 is SVGEGT. The junction had 9 bases not matched to a gene; V was cut back by 2 bases and J by 4 bases. This CDR3 is CASSYLAGGPREYEQYF. In nucleotides, the CDR3 is TGTGCCAGCAGTTACCTAGCGGGAGGGCCCAGGGAGTACGAGCAGTACTTC.

This clonotype was counted many times. V usage is TRBV12-5 and J usage is TRBJ1-2; D unresolved. CDR1 is LGHNT, CDR2 FRNRAP, per germline. The CDR3 length is 16 residues. The germline V and J ends were trimmed by 0 bases and 2 bases, with 13 bases remaining between them. The CDR3 sequence: CASGLVRGDPNYGYTF. The CDR3 nucleotides read TGTGCTAGTGGTTTGGTACGGGGAGATCCCAACTATGGCTACACCTTC. The full variable domain, in which reference TRBV12-5 and TRBJ1-2 provide the parts outside the CDR3, is DARVTQTPRHKVTEMGQEVTMRCQPILGHNTVFWYRQTMMQGLELLAYFRNRAPLDDSGMPKDRFSAEMPDATLATLKIQPSEPRDSAVYFCASGLVRGDPNYGYTFGSGTRLTVV.

The sample holds many counts of this clonotype. This rearrangement joins TRBV20-1 to TRBJ2-7; weak D call: TRBD2 (6 bases). This CDR3 region has 16 residues. Germline V gene data show CDR1 as DFQATT and CDR2 as SNEGSKA (reference sequence). V lost 3 bases, J lost 2 bases, and 20 bases lay in between. The CDR3 DNA reads as TGCAGTGCTAGTCGGGGCACGGGGGACCCCACCTACGAGCAGTACTTC. Residues: CSASRGTGDPTYEQYF.

This clonotype was counted at least ten times. The chain carries TRBV12-3 or TRBV12-4 and TRBJ1-1, with 11 bases that match TRBD1. Trimming removed 5 bases from V and 7 bases from J; junction bases left unmatched: 12. The CDR3 totals 16 residues. As DNA, the CDR3 is TGTGCCAGCAGTCTCCGGACAGGGGGCTTTCGGGTTGAAGCTTTCTTT. It specifies CASSLRTGGFRVEAFF.

This clonotype was counted ten times or more. The chain links TRBV12-3 or TRBV12-4 to TRBJ1-2; 7 bases line up with TRBD1. This CDR3 is 14 amino acids long. The trim removed 4 bases at V and 4 bases at J, leaving 6 bases unmatched. CDR3 nucleotides: TGTGCCAGCAGTTGGGACAGCTCGACCTATGGCTACACCTTC. This codes for CASSWDSSTYGYTF.

The gene calls are TRBV5-1 and TRBJ2-1, with 7 bases fitting TRBD2. The germline V gene encodes CDR1 SGHRS and CDR2 YFSETQ. The length of the CDR3 is 16 residues. J was trimmed by 8 bases and V by 4 bases; bases with no gene match: 15. The CDR3, as DNA: TGCGCCAGCAGCCCTTCCCAGCGGCCCCGGGAGGATGAGCAGTTCTTC. Translating it yields CASSPSQRPREDEQFF.

This chain links TRBV30 with TRBJ1-2, with 8 nucleotides matching TRBD1. Losses at the gene ends were 3 bases for V and 8 bases for J; bases not matched to a gene: 17. This CDR3 spans 16 amino acids. Germline V CDR1 and CDR2: GTSNPN, SVGIG (reference sequence). The CDR3 region has the DNA TGTGCCTGGAGGGCCTACAGGGGGGCGGACTATGGCGGCTACACCTTC. Amino acids: CAWRAYRGADYGGYTF.

There are many counts of this clonotype. The J gene is TRBJ2-2, the V gene TRBV28, with TRBD2 matching 9 bases. In germline, CDR1 is MDHEN, CDR2 SYDVKM. The J segment lost 2 bases and the V segment lost 2 bases, leaving 3 bases of the junction unmatched. The CDR3 covers 16 residues. The CDR3, as DNA: TGTGCCAGCAGTTTAACTAGCGGGCTAAACACCGGGGAGCTGTTTTTT. Protein sequence: CASSLTSGLNTGELFF.

This clonotype was seen ten or more times. The genes are TRBV29-1 and TRBJ2-2; D perhaps matches TRBD1 (5 bases). Trimming cost V 3 bases and J 4 bases, with 9 bases left between them. Germline-derived CDR1 and CDR2 are SQVTM and ANQGSEA. This CDR3 has 13 residues. The CDR3 sequence is CSVDRVSTGELFF. As DNA, the CDR3 is TGCAGCGTTGACAGGGTATCCACCGGGGAGCTGTTTTTT.

This clonotype was counted many times. The chain is built from TRBV27 and TRBJ2-2, with D possibly matching TRBD1 (6 bases). CDR3 length: 14 residues. CDR1 and CDR2 (germline): MNHEY, SMNVEV (reference sequence). Trimming took off 8 bases at V and 6 bases at J, with 16 bases between the two ends. In DNA, the CDR3 is TGTGCCAGCCGACCGGACAGCGGCCCCGGGGAGCTGTTTTTT. Its protein is CASRPDSGPGELFF.

The chain recombines TRBV6-1 with TRBJ2-7; 8 nucleotides line up with TRBD1. The trim removed 8 bases at V and 2 bases at J, leaving 8 bases unmatched. CDR3 size: 14 residues. Germline CDR1 reads MNHNS; CDR2 reads SASEGT. This CDR3 is CASRIRDRTYEQYF. The CDR3 DNA is TGTGCCAGCCGTATCCGGGACAGGACCTACGAGCAGTACTTC.

This clonotype was observed at least ten times. This sequence joins TRBV6-1 and TRBJ1-6; D may be TRBD1 (6 bases). This CDR3 region has 14 residues. Germline CDR1 and CDR2: MNHNS and SASEGT. Trimming stripped 6 bases from V and 8 bases from J, with 14 bases between. The CDR3 loop is CASRKGGSDSPLHF. DNA of the CDR3: TGTGCCAGCAGAAAGGGGGGTTCCGATTCACCCCTCCACTTT.

V gene TRBV7-8 combines with J gene TRBJ2-7, with D tentatively TRBD2 (5 bases). V lost 4 bases and J 2 bases, leaving 15 bases between the germline ends. Germline V gene sequence: CDR1 SGHVS, CDR2 FQNEAQ. The CDR3 consists of 15 residues. The CDR3 spells CASSSYRGSTYEQYF. The CDR3 nucleotides read TGTGCCAGCAGCTCTTATCGCGGGTCAACCTACGAGCAGTACTTC.

The rearrangement uses TRBV6-2 or TRBV6-3 and TRBJ1-5, with 9 positions matching TRBD1. CDR3 length equals 18 residues. From germline, CDR1 is MNHEY and CDR2 SVGEGT. V gave up 5 bases and J gave up 0 bases; unmatched junction bases: 11. CDR3: CASSPGTGRTYSNQPQHF. CDR3 DNA sequence: TGTGCCAGCAGTCCGGGGACAGGGCGAACCTATAGCAATCAGCCCCAGCATTTT.

This clonotype showed up many times. The chain has TRBV11-2 and TRBJ2-7; maybe TRBD2 (6 bases). Germline V lookup: CDR1 SGHAT, CDR2 FQNNGV. V lost 5 bases to trimming and J lost 5 bases, with 16 bases between them. The CDR3 has 14 amino acids. CDR3 sequence: CASSPLTRGHEQYF. CDR3 sequence (DNA): TGTGCCAGCAGCCCTCTCACGCGGGGTCACGAGCAGTACTTC.

This clonotype appeared many times. This rearrangement joins TRBV19 to TRBJ2-2, with TRBD2 matching 8 bases. V was pared by 7 bases and J by 1 base, with 8 bases of the junction left unmatched. Germline values: CDR1 LNHDA, CDR2 SQIVND (reference sequence). This CDR3 has 16 residues. CDR3 DNA sequence: TGTGCCAGTACTATGAAAGCGGGAGTGAACACCGGGGAGCTGTTTTTT. Amino acids: CASTMKAGVNTGELFF. Filled out from reference TRBV19 and TRBJ2-2, the complete variable domain reads DGGITQSPKYLFRKEGQNVTLSCEQNLNHDAMYWYRQDPGQGLRLIYYSQIVNDFQKGDIAEGYSVSREKKESFPLTVTSAQKNPTAFYLCASTMKAGVNTGELFFGEGSRLTVL.

This clonotype was recorded many times. The chain links TRBV6-1 to TRBJ2-7, with 9 positions matching TRBD2. The CDR3 is 15 residues long. The germline V gene encodes CDR1 MNHNS and CDR2 SASEGT. Germline trimming cut 2 bases from V and 7 bases from J; bases unmatched to any gene: 9. The CDR3 reads CASSERGLALVEQYF. CDR3 DNA: TGTGCCAGCAGTGAAAGAGGACTAGCGTTGGTTGAGCAGTACTTC.

This clonotype was detected ten times or more. CDR3 in DNA: TGTGCCAGCAGTTCGACGGGACGACCCTACGAGCAGTACTTC. Translating gives CASSSTGRPYEQYF. The chain has TRBV6-5 and TRBJ2-7; D tentatively fits TRBD1 or TRBD2 (5 bases each). This CDR3 is built from 14 residues. V was cut by 4 bases and J by 2 bases, with 12 bases left in between. The germline CDR1 and CDR2 sequences are MNHEY and SVGAGI.

This clonotype was observed at least ten times. The genes are TRBV14 and TRBJ1-1; D is undetermined. The CDR3 loop spans 14 amino acids. CDR1 SGHDN and CDR2 FVKESK come from the germline V gene. The V end was cut by 4 bases, the J end by 3 bases, with 12 bases between. For the CDR3, the DNA is TGTGCCAGCAGCCGGGATTACGCGGACACTGAAGCTTTCTTT. Amino acid sequence: CASSRDYADTEAFF. The variable domain in full, completed from reference TRBV14 and TRBJ1-1, reads EAGVTQFPSHSVIEKGQTVTLRCDPISGHDNLYWYRRVMGKEIKFLLHFVKESKQDESGMPNNRFLAERTGGTYSTLKVQPAELEDSGVYFCASSRDYADTEAFFGQGTRLTVV.

This clonotype has a single count. The chain has TRBV30 and TRBJ1-2; 7 nucleotides align to TRBD1. The CDR3 is 11 residues long. The germline CDR1 and CDR2 sequences are GTSNPN and SVGIG (reference sequence). Trimming took 1 base from V and 7 from J; bases not matched to a gene: 0. CDR3 sequence reads: CAWSDRGGYTF. The CDR3, as DNA: TGTGCCTGGAGTGACAGGGGTGGCTACACCTTC.

The table lists this clonotype with many counts. The V gene is TRBV24-1, the J gene TRBJ2-7; 8 nucleotides match TRBD1. This CDR3 comprises 16 residues. Germline CDR1 KGHDR, CDR2 SFDVKD. The V and J ends lost 4 bases and 3 bases, in that order; junction bases with no gene match: 10. CDR3 in DNA: TGTGCCACCAGTGAGTCAAGACAGGGGTGGAACTACGAGCAGTACTTC. Translating gives CATSESRQGWNYEQYF.